A selection of T cell receptor beta chains follows, all from one sample in a study of blood T cell repertoires in COVID-19. Only in-frame clones appear in the TCRdb table, and some are missing; sequencing was by immunoSEQ multiplex PCR. There are fewer than 450,000 clones in the sample; 90% occur only once, and 0.55% to 0.75% lies in the top ten. Sequencing input: PBMCs or T cells enriched from blood (not recorded which). The receptors were sampled from a man aged 18 to 30 who had recovered from COVID-19. Each CDR3 is given without its conserved first and last residue. Fields, in order: clone size, V gene, J gene, CDR3 protein. Expanded clones are given a class, and other clones once, few, many or no size at all.

abundance: -
v_gene: TRBV11-3
j_gene: TRBJ1-2
CDR3aa: ASSLGTNYGYT

abundance: -
v_gene: TRBV4-1
j_gene: TRBJ2-3
CDR3aa: ASSQVGAPTDTQY

abundance: -
v_gene: TRBV7-9
j_gene: TRBJ1-4
CDR3aa: ASSRATGTGYEKLF

abundance: -
v_gene: TRBV7-8
j_gene: TRBJ1-5
CDR3aa: ASSSLDRDYNQPQH

abundance: -
v_gene: TRBV5-3
j_gene: TRBJ2-1
CDR3aa: ARSLGVGRIVTVMSEQF

abundance: -
v_gene: TRBV28
j_gene: TRBJ1-4
CDR3aa: ASTSTGRNEKLF

abundance: -
v_gene: TRBV10-3
j_gene: TRBJ2-7
CDR3aa: AISEQDYEQY

abundance: once
v_gene: TRBV2
j_gene: TRBJ2-7
CDR3aa: ASRDRDYEQY

abundance: -
v_gene: TRBV9
j_gene: TRBJ2-1
CDR3aa: ASGRLAGKVNEQF

abundance: -
v_gene: TRBV18
j_gene: TRBJ1-1
CDR3aa: ASSPTGDTEAF

abundance: -
v_gene: TRBV2
j_gene: TRBJ1-4
CDR3aa: ASSELTGDLVKLF

abundance: -
v_gene: TRBV19
j_gene: TRBJ1-1
CDR3aa: ASSSPGEGSLWAF